Following are 9 T cell receptor beta chains from one sample sequenced in a study of T cell responses to AZD1222 COVID-19 vaccine. Produced via immunoSEQ multiplex PCR; TCRdb's table is partial and in-frame only. The sample contains about 100,000 clones, about 89% of which appear only once. Specimen: peripheral blood, collected on day 0 of MenACWY control vaccination. These receptors all stem from an adult in good health.

Worth noting for this clone: Other nucleotide sequences in the sample specify the same CDR3. The chain uses TRBV7-3 and TRBJ1-1; D is possibly TRBD1 (5 bases). Germline V gene data show CDR1 as SGHTA and CDR2 as FQGTGA. Trimming left V 0 bases short and J 4 bases short, with 6 bases between. The CDR3 contains 13 residues. DNA of the CDR3: TGTGCCAGCAGCTTAACGAGGGGCACTGAAGCTTTCTTT. Protein sequence: CASSLTRGTEAFF.

This clone has only a few counts. The chain couples TRBV18 to TRBJ1-6, with 8 bases that match TRBD1. The trim removed 4 bases at V and 9 bases at J, leaving 8 bases unmatched. The CDR3 is 15 amino acids. Germline-derived CDR1 and CDR2 are KGHSH and LQKENI. The CDR3: CASSQTGDGGSPLHF. CDR3 nucleotides: TGTGCCAGCTCACAGACAGGGGACGGCGGTTCACCCCTCCACTTT.

The rearrangement links TRBV28 to TRBJ2-7, with 10 bases lining up with TRBD1. V gave up 6 bases and J gave up 5 bases; unmatched junction bases: 10. Germline assignment: CDR1 MDHEN and CDR2 SYDVKM. The CDR3 extends over 15 amino acids. The CDR3 loop is CASRPAGTGAHEQYF. In DNA form, the CDR3 reads TGTGCCAGCAGACCCGCCGGGACAGGGGCCCACGAGCAGTACTTC. Full variable domain (remainder filled in from reference TRBV28 and TRBJ2-7): DVKVTQSSRYLVKRTGEKVFLECVQDMDHENMFWYRQDPGLGLRLIYFSYDVKMKEKGDIPEGYSVSREKKERFSLILESASTNQTSMYLCASRPAGTGAHEQYFGPGTRLTVT.

This rearrangement joins TRBV4-3 to TRBJ1-1; D is uncertain. The V end lost 0 bases, the J end lost 2 bases, and 16 bases lay between the germline ends. Germline lookup yields CDR1 LGHNA and CDR2 YSLEER. The CDR3 sequence is 17 residues long. For the CDR3, the DNA is TGCGCCAGCAGCCAAGATGCGGCAGAGTGGGGAAACACTGAAGCTTTCTTT. The encoded protein is CASSQDAAEWGNTEAFF.

This clone was found once. The rearrangement uses TRBV5-6 and TRBJ2-7; 10 bases are a match to TRBD1. The V gene's germline CDR1 is SGHDT and CDR2 YYEEEE. CDR3 size: 17 residues. J lost 7 bases, V lost 3 bases, and 16 bases had no gene match. Here the CDR3 reads CASSSGTGAKLFIEQYF. CDR3 coding DNA: TGTGCCAGCAGCTCCGGGACAGGGGCTAAATTGTTTATAGAGCAGTACTTC. Looking up the rest from reference TRBV5-6 and TRBJ2-7 gives the full variable domain: DAGVTQSPTHLIKTRGQQVTLRCSPKSGHDTVSWYQQALGQGPQFIFQYYEEEERQRGNFPDRFSGHQFPNYSSELNVNALLLGDSALYLCASSSGTGAKLFIEQYFGPGTRLTVT.

This clone has more than one count but fewer than ten. The V and J genes are TRBV7-2 and TRBJ2-7; no definite D call. CDR1 SGHTA and CDR2 FQGNSA come from the germline V gene. This CDR3 has 13 amino acids. Between the trimmed V and J ends, which lost 1 base and 0 bases, there was a span of 4 bases. CDR3 bases: TGTGCCAGCAGCTTAGTGAGCTCCTACGAGCAGTACTTC. Translating gives CASSLVSSYEQYF. The variable domain in full, completed from reference TRBV7-2 and TRBJ2-7, reads GAGVSQSPSNKVTEKGKDVELRCDPISGHTALYWYRQSLGQGLEFLIYFQGNSAPDKSGLPSDRFSAERTGGSVSTLTIQRTQQEDSAVYLCASSLVSSYEQYFGPGTRLTVT.

This clone was observed a handful of times. This rearrangement joins TRBV19 to TRBJ2-7; 7 nucleotides line up with TRBD2. With 3 bases clipped from V and 0 bases from J, the junction kept 2 bases outside the gene matches. Germline values: CDR1 LNHDA, CDR2 SQIVND (reference sequence). The CDR3 sequence is 14 residues long. The CDR3 DNA follows: TGTGCCAGTAGTATCGGGACTATCTCCTACGAGCAGTACTTC. Protein: CASSIGTISYEQYF.

The chain couples TRBV7-2 to TRBJ2-7; D unresolved. CDR1 SGHTA and CDR2 FQGNSA come from the germline V gene. The CDR3 runs to 12 residues. Deletions cut 5 bases from V and 3 bases from J, with 8 bases between. The CDR3 nucleotides read TGTGCCAGCAGCCTTGATATCTACGAGCAGTACTTC. Protein: CASSLDIYEQYF.

Here the CDR3 DNA reads TGTGCCAGCAGCCTGACGACAGGGATGAATGAGCAGTTCTTC. This codes for CASSLTTGMNEQFF. The chain uses TRBV3-1 (or the pseudogene TRBV3-2) and TRBJ2-1; 7 nucleotides agree with TRBD1. V lost 4 bases and J lost 7; bases outside the gene matches: 7. Germline V gene data show CDR1 as LGHDT and CDR2 as YNNKEL (reference sequence). This CDR3 is 14 amino acids long.